The sequence of this T cell receptor beta chain was determined in a study of blood T cells in healthy people across ages. CDR1 is MDHEN and CDR2 is SYDVKM in the germline V gene. V dropped 5 bases and J dropped 5; count of bases not matched to a gene: 5. CDR3 size: 14 residues. Through a sample-barcoded 5' primer and a J-beta primer mix, a second PCR was run for roughly 6 to 11 cycles. TCRdb re-derived calls from the 5' RACE reads in MiXCR, one entry per CDR3 protein. The sample lists some 760,000 distinct CDR3 sequences, around 25% occurring once. These data are also associated with another study on T cells of mothers and their children. According to that study: Thymic selection molds TCR recombination products alike in related and unrelated pairs.

The sample was blood. The clonotype originates from a boy aged 5-17 years in good health. V gene TRBV28 combines with J gene TRBJ2-1; 8 bases line up with TRBD2. Here the CDR3 DNA reads TGTGCCAGCAGTGTAGCGGGGACCCACAATGAGCAGTTCTTC. Translation gives CASSVAGTHNEQFF.